This entry is about one T cell receptor beta chain. Its antigen is unidentified. The sample comes from a study of cytomegalovirus exposure and HLA in healthy donors. Study-level results: In vitro experiments confirmed that three CMV-associated chains were specific for CMV antigens. Later analysis reportedly placed an Asian-associated ancestry cluster below the roughly 690-donor mean in N-insertions.

Germline V gene data show CDR1 as ENHRY and CDR2 as SYGVKD. The V end lost 0 bases, the J end lost 2 bases, and 11 bases lay between the germline ends. The CDR3 runs to 15 residues. In the PCR, 60 Vbeta and 13 Jbeta primers were used. Here immunoSEQ multiplex PCR was the method, and the copy in TCRdb shows in-frame clones only, minus some. The sample records about 150,000 clones, around three quarters being singletons. This clonotype was obtained from a woman aged 40 to 50 in good health and CMV-seronegative. Sample: PBMCs. The rearrangement links TRBV10-3 to TRBJ2-7; D may be TRBD1 (5 bases). In DNA, the CDR3 is TGTGCCATCAGTGAGTCGGAGACAGACCCCTACGAGCAGTACTTC. Translated: CAISESETDPYEQYF.